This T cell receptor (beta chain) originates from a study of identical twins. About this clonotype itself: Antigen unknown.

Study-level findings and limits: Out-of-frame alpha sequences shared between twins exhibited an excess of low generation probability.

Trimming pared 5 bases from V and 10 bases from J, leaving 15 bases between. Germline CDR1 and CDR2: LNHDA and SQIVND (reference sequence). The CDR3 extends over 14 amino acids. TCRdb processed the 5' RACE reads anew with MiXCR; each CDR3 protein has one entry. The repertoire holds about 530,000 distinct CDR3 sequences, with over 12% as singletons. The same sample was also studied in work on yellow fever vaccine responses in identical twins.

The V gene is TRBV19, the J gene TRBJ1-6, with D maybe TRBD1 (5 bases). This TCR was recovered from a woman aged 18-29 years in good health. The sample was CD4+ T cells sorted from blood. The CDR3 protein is CASSPQVAGSPLHF. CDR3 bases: TGTGCCAGTAGTCCACAGGTCGCGGGGTCACCCCTCCACTTT.